A single sample is the source of the 21 T cell receptor beta chains below, sequenced in a study of T cell repertoires in cytomegalovirus infection. In TCRdb, the reads were re-called with MiXCR into one record per CDR3 protein. Among more than 150,000 distinct CDR3 sequences listed, approximately 19% were seen once. Material: PBMCs. These receptors all come from a human donor in good health (CMV status not recorded). Some clones in this sample may be carry-over from other donors' samples.

This clonotype was observed a few times. V and J are TRBV5-1 and TRBJ1-4; D not resolved. The CDR3 runs to 14 residues. Per the germline V gene, CDR1 is SGHRS and CDR2 is YFSETQ. V dropped 5 bases and J dropped 5 bases, with 13 bases sitting between them. The chain's CDR3 is CASRARSANEKLFF. The CDR3 coding sequence is TGCGCCAGCAGGGCGCGATCCGCAAATGAAAAACTGTTTTTT.

This clonotype was seen a handful of times. V usage is TRBV7-9 and J usage is TRBJ2-4; unclear D gene. From germline, CDR1 is SEHNR and CDR2 FQNEAQ (reference sequence). This CDR3 is 12 amino acids long. V lost 2 bases and J lost 8, with 7 bases in between. The CDR3 loop is CASSLTGDIQYF. In DNA, the CDR3 is TGTGCCAGCAGCTTAACCGGTGACATTCAGTACTTC.

This clonotype came up many times. The chain has TRBV7-8 and TRBJ2-1; D is possibly TRBD1 (5 bases). CDR3 size: 14 residues. V was trimmed by 1 base and J by 9 bases, leaving 13 bases between them. The germline V gene encodes CDR1 SGHVS and CDR2 FQNEAQ. The CDR3 bases are TGTGCCAGCAGCTTAGTAGCCAGGGATAGTGAGCAGTTCTTC. This gives the protein CASSLVARDSEQFF.

The V gene is TRBV28, the J gene TRBJ2-7; D might be TRBD2 (6 bases). The germline gives CDR1 MDHEN, CDR2 SYDVKM. The length of the CDR3 is 16 residues. Trimming cost V 6 bases and J 0 bases, with 18 bases left between them. This chain's CDR3 is CASRPKGTRYSYEQYF. The CDR3 DNA is TGTGCCAGCAGACCTAAAGGGACTCGTTACTCCTACGAGCAGTACTTC.

The table lists this clonotype with a few counts. The chain uses TRBV7-3 and TRBJ2-7; 7 nucleotides line up with TRBD1. This CDR3 is built from 16 residues. Losses at the gene ends were 2 bases for V and 6 bases for J; bases not matched to a gene: 13. Germline V gene lookup returns CDR1 SGHTA and CDR2 FQGTGA. The CDR3 is CASSLETGARHVEQYF. The CDR3 bases are TGTGCCAGCAGCTTAGAAACAGGGGCACGCCACGTCGAGCAGTACTTC.

The chain uses TRBV7-2 and TRBJ1-5; maybe TRBD1 (5 bases). Germline CDR1 reads SGHTA; CDR2 reads FQGNSA. The CDR3 spans 14 residues. V dropped 5 bases and J dropped 0 bases, with 8 bases sitting between them. The CDR3 spells CASSQGNSNQPQHF. CDR3 DNA sequence: TGTGCCAGCAGCCAGGGAAATAGCAATCAGCCCCAGCATTTT.

This chain links TRBV4-2 with TRBJ2-2; D is perhaps TRBD2 (6 bases). V lost 4 bases, J lost 6 bases, and 15 bases lay in between. CDR3 length: 15 amino acids. Per germline, CDR1 LGHNA and CDR2 YNFKEQ. CDR3 DNA: TGTGCCAGCAGCCCGGCCCGGGGAGGTCCCGGGGAGCTGTTTTTT. Translating it yields CASSPARGGPGELFF.

This clonotype was counted a few times. This chain links TRBV24-1 with TRBJ2-1, with D tentatively TRBD2 (5 bases). The ends were cut back, 1 base at V and 0 bases at J, with 9 bases in the middle. The CDR3 totals 16 residues. The germline V gene has CDR1 KGHDR and CDR2 SFDVKD. The CDR3, as DNA: TGTGCCACCAGTGATTTTGGACTGAACTCCTACAATGAGCAGTTCTTC. Its translation is CATSDFGLNSYNEQFF.

This rearrangement joins TRBV7-6 to TRBJ1-1, with 8 bases fitting TRBD1. Germline V gene sequence: CDR1 SGHVS, CDR2 FNYEAQ. The trim removed 5 bases at V and 5 bases at J, leaving 10 bases unmatched. The CDR3 is 15 residues long. The CDR3 nucleotides are TGTGCCAGCAGCAACCCGGACAGGGCGGGGACTGAAGCTTTCTTT. This translates into CASSNPDRAGTEAFF.

The chain recombines TRBV6-5 with TRBJ1-2; D is undetermined. The CDR3 extends over 12 amino acids. The V gene's germline CDR1 is MNHEY and CDR2 SVGAGI. V lost 2 bases and J lost 6, with 7 bases in between. CDR3 DNA sequence: TGTGCCAGCAGTTACACGGGTGATGGCTACACCTTC. As protein: CASSYTGDGYTF.

This clonotype was detected ten times or more. The chain links TRBV7-2 to TRBJ2-7, with D hard to call. This CDR3 region has 11 residues. Trimming cost V 3 bases and J 2 bases, with 2 bases left between them. Germline assignment: CDR1 SGHTA and CDR2 FQGNSA. CDR3 amino acids: CASSFAYEQYF. The DNA for the CDR3 is TGTGCCAGCAGCTTCGCCTACGAGCAGTACTTC.

This clonotype turned up a few times. This rearrangement joins TRBV12-3 or TRBV12-4 to TRBJ2-7, with D perhaps TRBD2 (6 bases). The CDR3 has 14 amino acids. The V end was cut by 3 bases, the J end by 2 bases, with 11 bases between. CDR3 in DNA: TGTGCCAGCAGTTTCGCCGGGGGACCCTACGAGCAGTACTTC. Residues: CASSFAGGPYEQYF.

This clonotype was seen repeatedly, ten times or more. V gene TRBV5-5 combines with J gene TRBJ1-1; 7 bases fit TRBD1. The CDR3 loop spans 15 amino acids. Germline values: CDR1 SGHKS, CDR2 YYEKEE (reference sequence). The trim removed 0 bases at V and 1 base at J, leaving 3 bases unmatched. CDR3 sequence: CASSLDWDRNTEAFF. The CDR3 nucleotides read TGTGCCAGCAGCTTGGATTGGGACAGGAACACTGAAGCTTTCTTT.

The V and J genes are TRBV6-2 or TRBV6-3 and TRBJ2-7, with D possibly called TRBD1 or TRBD2 (6 bases each). V was trimmed by 5 bases and J by 5 bases, leaving 16 bases between them. The length of the CDR3 is 14 residues. Germline CDR1 reads MNHEY; CDR2 reads SVGEGT. Here the CDR3 DNA reads TGTGCCAGCAGTATAACGGGGGCGGTAAACGAGCAGTACTTC. It codes for CASSITGAVNEQYF.

The chain has TRBV5-6 and TRBJ2-3, with TRBD2 identical over 10 bases. The germline gives CDR1 SGHDT, CDR2 YYEEEE. This CDR3 contains 17 residues. With 4 bases clipped from V and 8 bases from J, the junction kept 16 bases outside the gene matches. The CDR3 DNA follows: TGTGCCAGCAGCCCATTTTGGGCTAGCGGGAGCCAAGGTACGCAGTATTTT. It specifies CASSPFWASGSQGTQYF.

This clonotype came up a few times. The V and J genes are TRBV7-8 and TRBJ1-4, with 8 bases lining up with TRBD1. V was pared by 1 base and J by 8 bases, with 6 bases of the junction left unmatched. The germline V gene encodes CDR1 SGHVS and CDR2 FQNEAQ. This CDR3 is built from 15 residues. For the CDR3, the DNA is TGTGCCAGCAGCTTAGGGGACAGGAGGGAAGAAAAACTGTTTTTT. Translation gives CASSLGDRREEKLFF.

This sequence joins TRBV28 and TRBJ2-5, with unresolved D. CDR3 length equals 13 residues. CDR1 and CDR2 (germline): MDHEN, SYDVKM. Trimming took off 3 bases at V and 4 bases at J, with 9 bases between the two ends. CDR3 sequence reads: CASSFYGTETQYF. The CDR3, as DNA: TGTGCCAGCAGTTTCTATGGAACAGAGACCCAGTACTTC.

This clonotype was seen ten or more times. The V call is TRBV7-8, the J call TRBJ1-1; D uncertain. Germline lookup yields CDR1 SGHVS and CDR2 FQNEAQ. The CDR3 has 15 residues. V shed 5 bases and J shed 1 base, with 14 bases lying between them. The CDR3 loop reads CASSVISAGNTEAFF. The CDR3 region has the DNA TGTGCCAGCAGCGTGATCTCGGCGGGGAACACTGAAGCTTTCTTT.

The rearrangement uses TRBV4-2 and TRBJ1-5; no definite D call. V was shortened by 5 bases and J by 1 base, with 12 bases between the two germline ends. The germline V gene encodes CDR1 LGHNA and CDR2 YNFKEQ. This CDR3 region has 15 residues. In nucleotides, the CDR3 is TGTGCCAGCAGCGCCGGGCAGGAAAGCAATCAGCCCCAGCATTTT. Encoded protein: CASSAGQESNQPQHF.

This CDR3 reads CASSLGGSQEKLFF. The CDR3 DNA is TGTGCCAGCAGTTTAGGGGGAAGCCAAGAAAAACTGTTTTTT. This rearrangement joins TRBV28 to TRBJ1-4, with D possibly matching TRBD1 (5 bases). This CDR3 is 14 amino acids long. Germline V gene data show CDR1 as MDHEN and CDR2 as SYDVKM. Between the trimmed V and J ends, which lost 2 bases and 8 bases, there was a span of 12 bases.

This clonotype was counted once. The gene calls are TRBV19 and TRBJ1-1, with D tentatively TRBD1 (5 bases). CDR1 is LNHDA, CDR2 SQIVND, per germline (reference sequence). This CDR3 comprises 15 residues. With 8 bases removed from V and 1 base from J, the gap between germline ends came to 17 bases. The CDR3 DNA sequence: TGTGCCAGTGGGTTCACCGGCAGGGCGAACACTGAAGCTTTCTTT. Translation gives CASGFTGRANTEAFF.